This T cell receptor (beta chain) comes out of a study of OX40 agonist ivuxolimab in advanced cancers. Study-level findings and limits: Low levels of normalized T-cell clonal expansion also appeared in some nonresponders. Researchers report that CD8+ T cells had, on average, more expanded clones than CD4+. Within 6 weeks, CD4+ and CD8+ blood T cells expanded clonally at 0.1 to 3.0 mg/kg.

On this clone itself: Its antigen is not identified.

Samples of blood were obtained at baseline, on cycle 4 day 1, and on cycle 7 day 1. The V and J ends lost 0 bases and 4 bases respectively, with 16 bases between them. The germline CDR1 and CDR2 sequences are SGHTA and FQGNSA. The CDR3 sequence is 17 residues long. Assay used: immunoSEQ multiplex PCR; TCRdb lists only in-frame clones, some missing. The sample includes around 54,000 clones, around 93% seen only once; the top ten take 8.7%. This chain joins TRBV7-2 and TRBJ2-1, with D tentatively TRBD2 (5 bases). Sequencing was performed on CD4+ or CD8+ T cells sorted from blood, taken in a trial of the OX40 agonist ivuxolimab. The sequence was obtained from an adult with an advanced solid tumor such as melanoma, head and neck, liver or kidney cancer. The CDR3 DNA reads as TGTGCCAGCAGCTTAGCTGCGCCCGGTTCGGGGTACAATGAGCAGTTCTTC. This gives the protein CASSLAAPGSGYNEQFF.